Listed below are T cell receptor beta chains from one sample, sequenced in a study of cytomegalovirus exposure and HLA in healthy donors. The data were produced by immunoSEQ multiplex PCR, yet TCRdb's version contains in-frame clones alone and is incomplete. The sample lists under 250,000 clones, approximately 88% seen once, with about 0.77% in the top ten. The material sequenced was PBMCs. Receptors were obtained from a boy aged 2 to 10 in good health and CMV-seronegative. Both conserved end residues are part of each CDR3. The D gene is left open where the match is weak. The size field is filled for only some rows; it gives once, few, many or a size class.

V gene: TRBV15; D gene: NA; clone size: NA; J gene: TRBJ2-1; CDR3 protein: CATSIQADSYNEQFF; CDR3 DNA: TGTGCCACCAGCATACAGGCCGACTCCTACAATGAGCAGTTCTTC
V gene: TRBV5-4; D gene: NA; clone size: NA; J gene: TRBJ1-3; CDR3 protein: CASSLEPESSGNTIYF; CDR3 DNA: TGTGCCAGCAGCTTGGAACCCGAGTCCTCTGGAAACACCATATATTTT
V gene: TRBV2; D gene: NA; clone size: NA; J gene: TRBJ2-7; CDR3 protein: CASIGGYSYEQYF; CDR3 DNA: TGTGCCAGCATCGGGGGATACTCCTACGAGCAGTACTTC
V gene: TRBV6-1; D gene: NA; clone size: NA; J gene: TRBJ2-3; CDR3 protein: CASSEAGGEIDTQYF; CDR3 DNA: TGTGCCAGCAGTGAAGCGGGCGGGGAGATAGATACGCAGTATTTT
V gene: TRBV27; D gene: NA; clone size: NA; J gene: TRBJ2-3; CDR3 protein: CASSLGAGEADTQYF; CDR3 DNA: TGTGCCAGCAGTTTGGGGGCGGGAGAGGCAGATACGCAGTATTTT
V gene: TRBV4-1; D gene: TRBD2; clone size: NA; J gene: TRBJ2-1; CDR3 protein: CASQFSGRATSYNEQFF; CDR3 DNA: TGCGCCAGTCAGTTTAGCGGGAGGGCCACCTCCTACAATGAGCAGTTCTTC
V gene: TRBV30; D gene: TRBD1; clone size: NA; J gene: TRBJ2-7; CDR3 protein: CACQPDRVNEQYF; CDR3 DNA: TGTGCCTGCCAACCAGACAGGGTCAACGAGCAGTACTTC
V gene: TRBV6-1; D gene: NA; clone size: NA; J gene: TRBJ1-1; CDR3 protein: CASSEAVSGDTEAFF; CDR3 DNA: TGTGCCAGCAGTGAAGCTGTCTCAGGGGACACTGAAGCTTTCTTT
V gene: TRBV5-1; D gene: NA; clone size: NA; J gene: TRBJ1-2; CDR3 protein: CASSSQGLGYTF; CDR3 DNA: TGCGCCAGCAGCTCCCAGGGATTGGGCTACACCTTC
V gene: TRBV5-8; D gene: TRBD1; clone size: NA; J gene: TRBJ2-3; CDR3 protein: CASSLGQGSSTDTQYF; CDR3 DNA: TGTGCCAGCAGCTTGGGACAGGGGTCGAGCACAGATACGCAGTATTTT
V gene: TRBV19; D gene: TRBD1; clone size: NA; J gene: TRBJ1-1; CDR3 protein: CASTRDRGEAFF; CDR3 DNA: TGTGCCAGTACCCGGGACAGGGGTGAAGCTTTCTTT
V gene: TRBV30; D gene: TRBD2; clone size: NA; J gene: TRBJ2-7; CDR3 protein: CAWRWRESHEQYF; CDR3 DNA: TGTGCCTGGCGGTGGCGGGAGTCCCACGAGCAGTACTTC
V gene: TRBV27; D gene: NA; clone size: NA; J gene: TRBJ2-5; CDR3 protein: CASSLRSSQETQYF; CDR3 DNA: TGTGCCAGCAGTTTACGGAGTTCCCAAGAGACCCAGTACTTC
V gene: TRBV29-1; D gene: NA; clone size: NA; J gene: TRBJ1-1; CDR3 protein: CSVGGRGWTEAFF; CDR3 DNA: TGCAGCGTTGGGGGACGGGGGTGGACTGAAGCTTTCTTT
V gene: TRBV6-5; D gene: TRBD2; clone size: NA; J gene: TRBJ2-3; CDR3 protein: CASSRLADTQYF; CDR3 DNA: TGTGCCAGCAGCAGACTAGCGGATACGCAGTATTTT
V gene: TRBV27; D gene: TRBD2; clone size: NA; J gene: TRBJ2-7; CDR3 protein: CASSPEASGSLAYEQYF; CDR3 DNA: TGTGCCAGCAGCCCTGAGGCTAGCGGGAGTTTGGCCTACGAGCAGTACTTC
V gene: TRBV29-1; D gene: NA; clone size: NA; J gene: TRBJ2-1; CDR3 protein: CSVEGGGIEQFF; CDR3 DNA: TGCAGCGTTGAAGGCGGCGGGATTGAGCAGTTCTTC
V gene: TRBV13; D gene: NA; clone size: NA; J gene: TRBJ1-1; CDR3 protein: CASSSRPTREGDTEAFF; CDR3 DNA: TGTGCCAGCAGCTCGCGCCCGACAAGGGAGGGGGACACTGAAGCTTTCTTT
V gene: TRBV6-1; D gene: NA; clone size: few; J gene: TRBJ2-7; CDR3 protein: CASRRIPGESYEQYF; CDR3 DNA: TGTGCCAGCAGGAGGATTCCAGGGGAGTCCTACGAGCAGTACTTC
V gene: TRBV4-2; D gene: TRBD2; clone size: few; J gene: TRBJ2-2; CDR3 protein: CASSQMAGGLTGELFF; CDR3 DNA: TGTGCCAGCAGCCAAATGGCGGGGGGGCTTACCGGGGAGCTGTTTTTT
V gene: TRBV19; D gene: NA; clone size: NA; J gene: TRBJ2-1; CDR3 protein: CASSKGDDEQFF; CDR3 DNA: TGTGCCAGTAGTAAGGGGGATGATGAGCAGTTCTTC
V gene: TRBV11-3; D gene: NA; clone size: NA; J gene: TRBJ2-7; CDR3 protein: CASSLGSGREQYF; CDR3 DNA: TGTGCCAGCAGCTTAGGCTCAGGTCGCGAGCAGTACTTC
V gene: TRBV7-9; D gene: TRBD1; clone size: NA; J gene: TRBJ1-6; CDR3 protein: CASSLEQGVSSPLHF; CDR3 DNA: TGTGCCAGCAGCTTAGAACAGGGGGTTAGTTCACCCCTCCACTTT
V gene: TRBV7-9; D gene: TRBD1; clone size: NA; J gene: TRBJ1-1; CDR3 protein: CASRSSGTGNTEAFF; CDR3 DNA: TGTGCCAGCAGGAGTTCCGGGACAGGGAACACTGAAGCTTTCTTT
V gene: TRBV4-2; D gene: NA; clone size: few; J gene: TRBJ1-1; CDR3 protein: CASSQVSRAGYTEAFF; CDR3 DNA: TGTGCCAGCAGCCAAGTCTCGAGGGCCGGGTACACTGAAGCTTTCTTT
V gene: TRBV25-1; D gene: NA; clone size: NA; J gene: TRBJ1-2; CDR3 protein: CASSEWAGDGYTF; CDR3 DNA: TGTGCCAGCAGTGAATGGGCAGGGGATGGCTACACCTTC
V gene: TRBV27; D gene: TRBD2; clone size: NA; J gene: TRBJ2-7; CDR3 protein: CAPQGQRERNEQYF; CDR3 DNA: TGTGCCCCTCAAGGCCAGCGGGAGAGGAACGAGCAGTACTTC
V gene: TRBV13; D gene: TRBD1; clone size: few; J gene: TRBJ1-3; CDR3 protein: CASSSTQGALGNTIYF; CDR3 DNA: TGTGCCAGCAGCAGTACACAGGGGGCTCTAGGTAACACCATATATTTT
V gene: TRBV7-9; D gene: NA; clone size: NA; J gene: TRBJ2-3; CDR3 protein: CASSLGWADTADTQYF; CDR3 DNA: TGTGCCAGCAGCCTCGGCTGGGCCGACACGGCAGATACGCAGTATTTT
V gene: TRBV5-1; D gene: NA; clone size: NA; J gene: TRBJ2-2; CDR3 protein: CASSLPSDTGELFF; CDR3 DNA: TGCGCCAGCAGCTTGCCATCAGACACCGGGGAGCTGTTTTTT
V gene: TRBV19; D gene: TRBD1; clone size: NA; J gene: TRBJ1-2; CDR3 protein: CASSIPDRGENGYTF; CDR3 DNA: TGTGCCAGTAGTATCCCGGACAGGGGAGAAAATGGCTACACCTTC
V gene: TRBV2; D gene: NA; clone size: NA; J gene: TRBJ1-2; CDR3 protein: CASSEPPEGYTF; CDR3 DNA: TGTGCCAGCAGTGAACCACCGGAGGGCTACACCTTC
V gene: TRBV7-9; D gene: NA; clone size: once; J gene: TRBJ1-1; CDR3 protein: CASSLNFRVTEAFF; CDR3 DNA: TGTGCCAGCAGCTTAAATTTCCGAGTCACTGAAGCTTTCTTT
V gene: TRBV29-1; D gene: TRBD2; clone size: NA; J gene: TRBJ2-1; CDR3 protein: CSVTGTSGGMAYNEQFF; CDR3 DNA: TGCAGCGTTACAGGGACTAGCGGGGGTATGGCCTACAATGAGCAGTTCTTC
V gene: TRBV18; D gene: NA; clone size: NA; J gene: TRBJ1-2; CDR3 protein: CASSLGVGNYGYTF; CDR3 DNA: TGTGCCAGCTCACTAGGGGTGGGCAACTATGGCTACACCTTC
V gene: TRBV5-4; D gene: TRBD2; clone size: NA; J gene: TRBJ2-3; CDR3 protein: CASSIGTSGPTDTQYF; CDR3 DNA: TGTGCCAGCAGCATCGGGACTAGCGGACCCACAGATACGCAGTATTTT
V gene: TRBV5-6; D gene: TRBD2; clone size: NA; J gene: TRBJ2-3; CDR3 protein: CASSPGLAGATDTQYF; CDR3 DNA: TGTGCCAGCAGTCCTGGACTAGCGGGAGCCACAGATACGCAGTATTTT
V gene: TRBV27; D gene: NA; clone size: NA; J gene: TRBJ2-2; CDR3 protein: CASSLTGDGELFF; CDR3 DNA: TGTGCCAGCAGTTTGACGGGGGATGGGGAGCTGTTTTTT
V gene: TRBV12-5; D gene: NA; clone size: NA; J gene: TRBJ2-1; CDR3 protein: CASGLGPQGMEQFF; CDR3 DNA: TGTGCTAGTGGTTTGGGCCCACAGGGAATGGAGCAGTTCTTC
V gene: TRBV2; D gene: TRBD2; clone size: NA; J gene: TRBJ2-3; CDR3 protein: CASSISSAGGADTQYF; CDR3 DNA: TGTGCCAGCAGCATATCTTCGGCGGGAGGCGCAGATACGCAGTATTTT
V gene: TRBV7-6; D gene: TRBD1; clone size: NA; J gene: TRBJ1-1; CDR3 protein: CASSALRKQGADTEAFF; CDR3 DNA: TGTGCCAGCAGCGCCCTCAGAAAACAGGGGGCGGACACTGAAGCTTTCTTT
V gene: TRBV6-5; D gene: TRBD1; clone size: NA; J gene: TRBJ1-2; CDR3 protein: CASSYRQGAIGYGYTF; CDR3 DNA: TGTGCCAGCAGTTACCGACAGGGTGCGATAGGCTATGGCTACACCTTC
V gene: TRBV19; D gene: NA; clone size: NA; J gene: TRBJ1-2; CDR3 protein: CASSIRQVNYGYTF; CDR3 DNA: TGTGCCAGTAGTATAAGACAGGTGAACTATGGCTACACCTTC
V gene: TRBV2; D gene: TRBD2; clone size: NA; J gene: TRBJ2-1; CDR3 protein: CASSDSGSRNEQFF; CDR3 DNA: TGTGCCAGCAGTGATAGCGGGAGCCGCAATGAGCAGTTCTTC
V gene: TRBV4-2; D gene: NA; clone size: NA; J gene: TRBJ1-1; CDR3 protein: CASSHPPGEAFF; CDR3 DNA: TGTGCCAGCAGCCACCCCCCGGGGGAAGCTTTCTTT
V gene: TRBV2; D gene: NA; clone size: NA; J gene: TRBJ1-1; CDR3 protein: CASSELRNTEAFF; CDR3 DNA: TGTGCCAGCAGTGAACTCCGGAACACTGAAGCTTTCTTT
V gene: TRBV7-9; D gene: TRBD1; clone size: NA; J gene: TRBJ2-5; CDR3 protein: CASSLAKGQGEETQYF; CDR3 DNA: TGTGCCAGCAGCTTAGCGAAGGGACAGGGGGAAGAGACCCAGTACTTC
V gene: TRBV7-9; D gene: NA; clone size: NA; J gene: TRBJ1-5; CDR3 protein: CSSSSPSGAQHF; CDR3 DNA: TGTTCCAGCAGCTCCCCCTCGGGTGCCCAGCATTTT
V gene: TRBV11-2; D gene: NA; clone size: NA; J gene: TRBJ2-7; CDR3 protein: CASSSAMTGTSSYEQYF; CDR3 DNA: TGTGCCAGCAGCTCGGCCATGACAGGTACATCCTCCTACGAGCAGTACTTC
V gene: TRBV25-1; D gene: TRBD1; clone size: NA; J gene: TRBJ2-7; CDR3 protein: CASSESTGGPTFYEQYF; CDR3 DNA: TGTGCCAGCAGCGAATCAACAGGGGGCCCGACTTTTTACGAGCAGTACTTC
V gene: TRBV19; D gene: TRBD1; clone size: NA; J gene: TRBJ1-5; CDR3 protein: CASSPPRRQGANQPQHF; CDR3 DNA: TGTGCCAGTAGTCCACCCAGGAGACAGGGGGCCAATCAGCCCCAGCATTTT
V gene: TRBV30; D gene: NA; clone size: NA; J gene: TRBJ2-7; CDR3 protein: CAWTDSYEQYF; CDR3 DNA: TGTGCCTGGACCGACAGCTACGAGCAGTACTTC
V gene: TRBV25-1; D gene: TRBD1; clone size: NA; J gene: TRBJ1-2; CDR3 protein: CASSEPTTGVFGYTF; CDR3 DNA: TGTGCCAGCAGTGAACCGACTACAGGGGTGTTTGGCTACACCTTC
V gene: TRBV10-3; D gene: NA; clone size: NA; J gene: TRBJ1-3; CDR3 protein: CAISEGRDRNTIYF; CDR3 DNA: TGTGCCATCAGTGAGGGCAGGGATAGGAACACCATATATTTT
V gene: TRBV7-9; D gene: TRBD2; clone size: NA; J gene: TRBJ2-3; CDR3 protein: CSSNVGTSGPGLERTQYF; CDR3 DNA: TGTTCCAGCAACGTCGGGACTAGCGGGCCAGGGTTAGAGAGAACGCAGTATTTT
V gene: TRBV14; D gene: TRBD1; clone size: NA; J gene: TRBJ1-2; CDR3 protein: CASSRTGGYGYTF; CDR3 DNA: TGTGCCAGCTCCCGGACAGGGGGGTATGGCTACACCTTC